The entry that follows covers one T cell receptor (beta chain) sequence. Antigen: not known. Some clones are missing from TCRdb's copy, which holds only in-frame ones; the method was immunoSEQ multiplex PCR. The top ten clones hold 0.55% of a sample with approximately 270,000 clones, 85% to 95% of them seen once. This sample is part of a study of T cell responses to AZD1222 COVID-19 vaccine. Study-wide results and limits: Breadth and depth of Spike-specific TCRs rose after two AZD1222 doses. Dominant CD4 TCR responses targeted spike regions 160-218 and 743-854.

It was second doses at about 4 or about 12 weeks that were pooled. The source was peripheral blood, collected 28 days after the second AZD1222 dose. This TCR was sampled from an adult who received the AZD1222 COVID-19 vaccine.

The CDR3 nucleotides are TGTGCCAGCAGCCCCCGACTAGAGTCTAGCACAGATACGCAGTATTTT. As protein: CASSPRLESSTDTQYF. The J gene is TRBJ2-3, the V gene TRBV3-1 (or the pseudogene TRBV3-2), with D tentatively TRBD2 (6 bases). Germline V CDR1 and CDR2: LGHDT, YNNKEL (reference sequence). Trimming shortened V by 4 bases and J by 0 bases, and 14 bases separated the two germline ends. This CDR3 comprises 16 residues.